This TCR beta chain was retrieved from a study of T cells expressing NK-cell markers. The wider study: Investigators obtained TCR beta repertoires from sorted CD3+CD56+NKG2C+, CD3+CD56+NKG2C- and CD3+CD56-NKG2C+ T cells. Eight donors were sequenced, of whom seven were HCMV-seropositive, while the remaining one was HCMV-seronegative.

TCRdb re-analyzed the 5' RACE reads; it lists each CDR3 protein once, without DNA. The repertoire table contains hundreds of thousands of distinct CDR3 sequences. The germline V gene encodes CDR1 SGHRS and CDR2 YFSETQ. The CDR3 has 15 residues. This TCR was sampled from a man aged 18-30 years in good health. Input material: blood T cells: a sorted CD56 or NKG2C T cell subset, CD4+ or CD8+ T cells, or bulk PBMC T cells (not recorded which). The V gene is TRBV5-1, the J gene TRBJ2-3; TCRdb gives TRBD2 as the D gene, but with no DNA this cannot be confirmed. The CDR3 spells CASSATAGVIDTQYF.